The following is a T cell receptor (beta chain) sequence with its context. This specimen belongs to a study of control samples from healthy donors and cancer patients. TCRdb keeps only in-frame clones here, not all; method: immunoSEQ multiplex PCR. The sample holds approximately 45,000 clones; about 91% are singletons and the top ten take around a fifth. J gave up 1 base and V 8 bases, and 15 bases lay outside the gene matches. The CDR3 has 17 residues. Germline CDR1 SEHNR, CDR2 FQNEAQ (reference sequence). The clonotype originates from a woman between 40 and 50 years old with head and neck cancer. Input material: PBMCs. J is TRBJ2-3 and V is TRBV7-9; 7 nucleotides agree with TRBD1. This CDR3 is CASSSTNRGEGTDTQYF. The DNA of the CDR3 is TGTGCCAGCTCGTCAACAAACAGGGGCGAGGGCACAGATACGCAGTATTTT.